Described below is a single TCR beta chain sequence and its context. Its antigen is as yet unknown. These data come from a study of T cell repertoires in cytomegalovirus infection. Study outcomes and limitations: Cumulative public TCR beta family frequency identified CMV carriers with the relevant HLA. The ex vivo response was dominated by HLA-C-restricted CMV-specific TCR beta clonotypes.

One entry per CDR3 protein results from TCRdb running MiXCR on the reads. The sample carries 160,000 or so distinct CDR3 sequences, roughly 15% recorded once. The V and J ends lost 2 bases and 2 bases respectively, with 9 bases between them. This CDR3 has 14 residues. The germline gives CDR1 SGHVS, CDR2 FQNEAQ. The origin of this receptor is a human donor in good health (CMV status not recorded). Some clones in this sample may be carry-over from other donors' samples. The specimen sequenced was CD8+ T cells from PBMCs. This chain joins TRBV7-8 and TRBJ2-5; D gene ambiguous. The CDR3 bases are TGTGCCAGCAGCTTACGACGCTCGCAAGAGACCCAGTACTTC. This codes for CASSLRRSQETQYF.